This T cell receptor (beta chain) was found in a study of cytomegalovirus exposure and HLA in healthy donors. Findings and caveats of the study: Reported findings show TCR beta sequences accurately forecast HLA-A and HLA-B alleles in most subjects. Whilst most TCR sequences proved rare, a subset of public TCRs occurred across many donors.

The PCR had 60 Vbeta and 13 Jbeta primers. Sequencing used immunoSEQ multiplex PCR; TCRdb keeps in-frame clones, though not all of them. The table lists about 120,000 clones, roughly 79% of them singletons. This clone came up a few times. Its cognate antigen is unknown. The CDR3 sequence is 12 residues long. J gave up 6 bases and V 6 bases, and 4 bases lay outside the gene matches. The germline gives CDR1 SQVTM, CDR2 ANQGSEA. The V and J genes are TRBV29-1 and TRBJ1-2, with TRBD1 matching 10 bases. The sample taken for sequencing was PBMCs. The sequence came from a woman in her late teens or twenties in good health and CMV-seronegative. CDR3 region: CSVSGQGHGYTF. CDR3 sequence (DNA): TGCAGCGTATCGGGACAGGGGCATGGCTACACCTTC. Filled out from reference TRBV29-1 and TRBJ1-2, the complete variable domain reads SAVISQKPSRDICQRGTSLTIQCQVDSQVTMMFWYRQQPGQSLTLIATANQGSEATYESGFVIDKFPISRPNLTFSTLTVSNMSPEDSSIYLCSVSGQGHGYTFGSGTRLTVV.